This note documents a single T cell receptor (beta chain) sequence. This record comes from a study of blood T cell repertoires in COVID-19. In the study overall: From the United States, Italy and Spain came samples of acute and convalescent COVID-19. Sources were T cells, B-cell-depleted T cells, or PBMCs; the material itself was cDNA or gDNA.

The V segment lost 5 bases and the J segment 5 bases; nucleotides outside the gene matches: 11. This CDR3 comprises 16 residues. Germline V gene data show CDR1 as LGHNA and CDR2 as YSLEER. Methods used by the authors: The authors estimated nucleated cell counts from reference gene primer amplification. Generated by immunoSEQ multiplex PCR, the TCRdb table keeps only in-frame clones and is missing some. V, J and clone size are taken as reported in that table, and D and trimming were inferred from the DNA itself. The sample lists about 210,000 clones; roughly 82% were seen once. This chain links TRBV4-3 with TRBJ2-3; the match to TRBD1 covers 9 bases. The TCR originated in a woman aged 40-49 years with acute or convalescent COVID-19. The source material was peripheral blood. DNA of the CDR3: TGCGCCAGCAGCTACCGCAGGACAGGGGCTGGAGATACGCAGTATTTT. It is translated as CASSYRRTGAGDTQYF.